The 21 T cell receptor beta chains listed next were all sequenced from one sample in a study of cytomegalovirus exposure and HLA in healthy donors. Clones were read by immunoSEQ multiplex PCR, and TCRdb kept only the in-frame ones, dropping some. The sample yields 140,000 to 150,000 clones, roughly 93% seen once. Input material: PBMCs. These receptors were collected from a man between 18 and 29 years old in good health and CMV-seropositive.

The V gene is TRBV7-9, the J gene TRBJ2-1; D is possibly TRBD1 (5 bases). This CDR3 region has 14 residues. V shed 2 bases and J shed 9 bases, with 14 bases lying between them. Per germline, CDR1 SEHNR and CDR2 FQNEAQ (reference sequence). As DNA, the CDR3 is TGTGCCAGCAGCTTAATCAAGGGGATGGCTGAGCAGTTCTTC. It is translated as CASSLIKGMAEQFF.

For the CDR3, the DNA is TGTGCCAGCAGCTTAGGCGAGACTAGCGGGGTCGTGGATACGCAGTATTTT. Translated, it gives CASSLGETSGVVDTQYF. The chain combines TRBV7-9 with TRBJ2-3, with 11 positions matching TRBD2. The CDR3 length is 17 residues. The V and J ends lost 1 base and 6 bases, in that order; junction bases with no gene match: 9. The germline gives CDR1 SEHNR, CDR2 FQNEAQ (reference sequence). Supplemented by reference TRBV7-9 and TRBJ2-3, the full variable domain reads DTGVSQNPRHKITKRGQNVTFRCDPISEHNRLYWYRQTLGQGPEFLTYFQNEAQLEKSRLLSDRFSAERPKGSFSTLEIQRTEQGDSAMYLCASSLGETSGVVDTQYFGPGTRLTVL.

J is TRBJ2-3 and V is TRBV7-9, with 9 bases identical to TRBD1. Germline trimming cut 4 bases from V and 3 bases from J; bases unmatched to any gene: 8. The germline V gene encodes CDR1 SEHNR and CDR2 FQNEAQ (reference sequence). This CDR3 region has 16 residues. The chain's CDR3 is CASSYPGQGSTDTQYF. The CDR3 DNA is TGTGCCAGCAGCTATCCGGGACAGGGATCGACAGATACGCAGTATTTT.

The chain uses TRBV15 and TRBJ1-5, with 7 bases that match TRBD1. V was pared by 7 bases and J by 2 bases, with 11 bases of the junction left unmatched. This CDR3 has 16 amino acids. In germline, CDR1 is LNHNV, CDR2 YYDKDF (reference sequence). The CDR3 DNA reads as TGTGCCACCACCCCAACAAGACAGGGCGGCAATCAGCCCCAGCATTTT. It yields the protein CATTPTRQGGNQPQHF.

The rearrangement joins TRBV5-1 to TRBJ1-1; tentative D call: TRBD1 (5 bases). This CDR3 comprises 16 residues. Germline-derived CDR1 and CDR2 are SGHRS and YFSETQ. Trimming stripped 4 bases from V and 0 bases from J, with 16 bases between. The DNA for the CDR3 is TGCGCCAGCAGCCGTCACCCAGACAGCATGAACACTGAAGCTTTCTTT. It translates to CASSRHPDSMNTEAFF.

This chain joins TRBV12-5 and TRBJ2-1, with D possibly being TRBD1 (6 bases). Germline V lookup: CDR1 LGHNT, CDR2 FRNRAP. The CDR3 has 13 amino acids. V was cut by 6 bases and J by 4 bases, with 10 bases left in between. The CDR3 reads CASGLGGYNEQFF. The CDR3 bases are TGTGCTAGTGGGCTAGGGGGTTACAATGAGCAGTTCTTC.

Points on this clone: This same CDR3 is encoded by further DNA sequences in the sample. The chain combines TRBV5-1 with TRBJ2-1; maybe TRBD2 (6 bases). Deletions cut 4 bases from V and 2 bases from J, with 13 bases between. CDR1 is SGHRS and CDR2 is YFSETQ in the germline V gene. The length of the CDR3 is 15 residues. The CDR3 region has the DNA TGCGCCAGCAGCCTTGGGACTTCTACCTACAATGAGCAGTTCTTC. Translated, it gives CASSLGTSTYNEQFF.

This chain links TRBV28 with TRBJ1-2; perhaps TRBD1 as D (6 bases). Germline loops: CDR1 MDHEN, CDR2 SYDVKM. The CDR3 is 14 amino acids. V lost 7 bases and J 3 bases, leaving 15 bases between the germline ends. CDR3 in DNA: TGTGCCAGCACTAACATGGGACACGACTATGGCTACACCTTC. It specifies CASTNMGHDYGYTF.

The chain carries TRBV6-1 and TRBJ1-1; D perhaps matches TRBD1 (5 bases). Trimming stripped 4 bases from V and 6 bases from J, with 12 bases between. This CDR3 has 13 amino acids. The V gene's germline CDR1 is MNHNS and CDR2 SASEGT. Written as DNA, the CDR3 is TGTGCCAGCAGTGTGGATAGGGGCTCTGAAGCTTTCTTT. Residues: CASSVDRGSEAFF.

The chain has TRBV5-1 and TRBJ1-1; 9 nucleotides line up with TRBD1. This CDR3 spans 19 amino acids. Losses at the gene ends were 1 base for V and 6 bases for J; bases not matched to a gene: 19. The germline CDR1 and CDR2 sequences are SGHRS and YFSETQ. The CDR3, as DNA: TGCGCCAGCAGCTTGTTGGGGGAGGGACAGGGATTCTGGCAGGCTGAAGCTTTCTTT. As protein: CASSLLGEGQGFWQAEAFF.

The chain has TRBV27 and TRBJ1-5; TRBD1 agrees at 7 bases. The CDR3 length is 16 residues. Germline V gene data show CDR1 as MNHEY and CDR2 as SMNVEV (reference sequence). With 2 bases clipped from V and 3 bases from J, the junction kept 7 bases outside the gene matches. The CDR3 region is CASSLRGGQANQPQHF. The CDR3 DNA reads TGTGCCAGCAGTTTAAGGGGTGGACAGGCCAATCAGCCCCAGCATTTT.

The V call is TRBV25-1, the J call TRBJ2-1; 7 bases map to TRBD1. Germline CDR1 MGHDK, CDR2 SYGVNS. The CDR3 covers 14 residues. V lost 6 bases and J lost 6; bases outside the gene matches: 8. In nucleotides, the CDR3 is TGTGCCAGCAGGCCATACTCAGGGGGCAATGAGCAGTTCTTC. Its translation: CASRPYSGGNEQFF.

This chain's CDR3 is CASSESTGVGGYTF. As DNA, the CDR3 is TGTGCCAGCAGCGAAAGCACAGGCGTCGGTGGCTACACCTTC. The chain has TRBV9 and TRBJ1-2, with D maybe TRBD1 (5 bases). The CDR3 loop spans 14 amino acids. Looked up from germline, CDR1 is SGDLS and CDR2 is YYNGEE. V dropped 3 bases and J dropped 7 bases, with 16 bases sitting between them.

The chain recombines TRBV6-5 with TRBJ1-3; TRBD1 is a possible D gene (6 bases). This CDR3 has 16 amino acids. V lost 0 bases and J lost 5, with 14 bases in between. Germline V CDR1 and CDR2: MNHEY, SVGAGI. CDR3 DNA: TGTGCCAGCAGTTACTCTAGGGACACTCTAAGAAACACCATATATTTT. Its translation: CASSYSRDTLRNTIYF.

This rearrangement joins TRBV20-1 to TRBJ1-1; D call uncertain. The CDR3 runs to 9 residues. Trimming removed 7 bases from V and 10 bases from J, with 10 bases in between. The germline CDR1 and CDR2 sequences are DFQATT and SNEGSKA (reference sequence). CDR3 in amino acids: CSVRAGAFF. In DNA form, the CDR3 reads TGCAGTGTTCGTGCGGGAGCTTTCTTT.

This chain uses TRBV28 with TRBJ1-2; 9 positions agree with TRBD1. In germline, CDR1 is MDHEN, CDR2 SYDVKM. Trimming at V came to 6 bases and at J to 4 bases, leaving 9 bases not matched to a gene. The CDR3 sequence is 15 residues long. This CDR3 reads CASSQVSQGAYGYTF. CDR3 in DNA: TGTGCCAGCAGCCAAGTTTCACAGGGGGCCTATGGCTACACCTTC.

This chain connects TRBV5-6 to TRBJ2-4, with 8 bases lining up with TRBD2. The V and J ends lost 4 bases and 2 bases, in that order; junction bases with no gene match: 5. This CDR3 comprises 15 residues. CDR1 is SGHDT, CDR2 YYEEEE, per germline. This CDR3 is CASSTGRATKNIQYF. CDR3 nucleotide sequence: TGTGCCAGCAGCACCGGGAGGGCCACCAAAAACATTCAGTACTTC.

The gene calls are TRBV19 and TRBJ2-2, with 7 bases matching TRBD2. The CDR3 has 14 amino acids. J lost 9 bases, V lost 1 base, and 5 bases had no gene match. In germline, CDR1 is LNHDA, CDR2 SQIVND (reference sequence). The CDR3 region is CASSIVAGEWELFF. The CDR3 DNA sequence: TGTGCCAGTAGTATAGTGGCGGGAGAATGGGAGCTGTTTTTT.

The chain links TRBV7-2 to TRBJ2-1, with D tentatively TRBD2 (5 bases). The V end lost 1 base, the J end lost 3 bases, and 19 bases lay between the germline ends. CDR3 size: 18 residues. Germline loops: CDR1 SGHTA, CDR2 FQGNSA. The CDR3 is CASSLGFGELEIYNEQFF. The CDR3 nucleotides are TGTGCCAGCAGCTTAGGGTTCGGAGAACTAGAAATCTACAATGAGCAGTTCTTC.

Notes on this clone: Other DNA variants within this sample encode the same CDR3. The chain combines TRBV4-1 with TRBJ2-3; 7 bases are a match to TRBD2. Germline CDR1 reads MGHRA; CDR2 reads YSYEKL. The CDR3 has 15 residues. The junction had 0 bases not matched to a gene; V was cut back by 0 bases and J by 0 bases. CDR3 amino acids: CASSQDGGSTDTQYF. CDR3 DNA sequence: TGCGCCAGCAGCCAAGACGGGGGGAGCACAGATACGCAGTATTTT.

The rearrangement joins TRBV5-4 to TRBJ1-2; tentative D call: TRBD1 (6 bases). The CDR3 length is 14 residues. Germline V lookup: CDR1 SGHNT, CDR2 YYREEE (reference sequence). V shed 0 bases and J shed 2 bases, with 8 bases lying between them. CDR3 sequence: CASSLVGQNYGYTF. The CDR3, as DNA: TGTGCCAGCAGCTTGGTAGGACAGAACTATGGCTACACCTTC.